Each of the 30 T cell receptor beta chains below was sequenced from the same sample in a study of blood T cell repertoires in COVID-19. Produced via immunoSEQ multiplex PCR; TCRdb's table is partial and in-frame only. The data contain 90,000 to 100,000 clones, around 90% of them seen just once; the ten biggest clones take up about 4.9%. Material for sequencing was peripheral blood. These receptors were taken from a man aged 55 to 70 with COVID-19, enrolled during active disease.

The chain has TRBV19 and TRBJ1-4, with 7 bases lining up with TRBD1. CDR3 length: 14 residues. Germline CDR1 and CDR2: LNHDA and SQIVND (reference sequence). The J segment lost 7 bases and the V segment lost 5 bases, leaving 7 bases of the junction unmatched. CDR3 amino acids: CASSYRGKGEKLFF. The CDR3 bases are TGTGCCAGTAGTTACAGGGGAAAAGGTGAAAAACTGTTTTTT.

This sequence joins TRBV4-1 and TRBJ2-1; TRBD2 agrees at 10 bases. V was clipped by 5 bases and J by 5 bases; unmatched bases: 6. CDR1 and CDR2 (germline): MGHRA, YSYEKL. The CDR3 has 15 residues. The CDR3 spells CASSAGTSAHNEQFF. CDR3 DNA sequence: TGCGCCAGCAGCGCCGGGACTAGCGCACACAATGAGCAGTTCTTC.

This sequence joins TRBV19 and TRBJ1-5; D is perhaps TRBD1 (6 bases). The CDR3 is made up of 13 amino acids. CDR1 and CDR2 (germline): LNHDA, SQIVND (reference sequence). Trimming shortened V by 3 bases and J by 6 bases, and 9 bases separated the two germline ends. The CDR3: CASSIGGAQPQHF. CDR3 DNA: TGTGCCAGTAGTATCGGGGGGGCTCAGCCCCAGCATTTT. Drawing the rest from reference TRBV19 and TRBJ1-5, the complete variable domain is DGGITQSPKYLFRKEGQNVTLSCEQNLNHDAMYWYRQDPGQGLRLIYYSQIVNDFQKGDIAEGYSVSREKKESFPLTVTSAQKNPTAFYLCASSIGGAQPQHFGDGTRLSIL.

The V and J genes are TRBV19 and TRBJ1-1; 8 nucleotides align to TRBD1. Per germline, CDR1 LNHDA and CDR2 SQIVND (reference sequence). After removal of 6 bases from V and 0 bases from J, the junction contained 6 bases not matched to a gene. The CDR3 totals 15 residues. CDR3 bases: TGTGCCAGTAGGGGCAGGGGGCCATTGAACACTGAAGCTTTCTTT. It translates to CASRGRGPLNTEAFF.

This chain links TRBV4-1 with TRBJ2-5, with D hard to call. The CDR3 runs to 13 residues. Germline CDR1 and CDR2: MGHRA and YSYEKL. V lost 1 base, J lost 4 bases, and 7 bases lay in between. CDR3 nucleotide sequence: TGCGCCAGCAGCCAAGGCGTCCGAGAGACCCAGTACTTC. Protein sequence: CASSQGVRETQYF.

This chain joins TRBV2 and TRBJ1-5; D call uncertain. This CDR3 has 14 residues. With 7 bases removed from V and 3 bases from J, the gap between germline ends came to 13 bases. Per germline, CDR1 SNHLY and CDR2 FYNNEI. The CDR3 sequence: CASTDTIYNQPQHF. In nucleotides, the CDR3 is TGTGCCAGCACCGACACGATCTACAATCAGCCCCAGCATTTT.

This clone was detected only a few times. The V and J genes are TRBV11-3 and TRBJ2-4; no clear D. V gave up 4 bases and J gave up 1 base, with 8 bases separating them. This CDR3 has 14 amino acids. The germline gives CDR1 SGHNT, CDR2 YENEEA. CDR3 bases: TGTGCCAGCAGCTCCTCCCTGGCCAAAAACATTCAGTACTTC. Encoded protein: CASSSSLAKNIQYF.

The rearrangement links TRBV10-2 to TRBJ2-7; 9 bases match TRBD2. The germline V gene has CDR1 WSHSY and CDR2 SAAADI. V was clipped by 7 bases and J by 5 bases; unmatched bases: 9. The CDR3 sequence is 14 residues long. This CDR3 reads CASTPSGNNHEQYF. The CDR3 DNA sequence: TGCGCCAGCACCCCTAGCGGGAATAACCACGAGCAGTACTTC.

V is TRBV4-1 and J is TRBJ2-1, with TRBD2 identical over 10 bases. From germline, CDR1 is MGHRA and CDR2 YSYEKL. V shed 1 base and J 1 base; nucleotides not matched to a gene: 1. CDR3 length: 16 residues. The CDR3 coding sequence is TGCGCCAGCAGCCAAGCGACTAGCGGGTCCTACAATGAGCAGTTCTTC. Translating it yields CASSQATSGSYNEQFF.

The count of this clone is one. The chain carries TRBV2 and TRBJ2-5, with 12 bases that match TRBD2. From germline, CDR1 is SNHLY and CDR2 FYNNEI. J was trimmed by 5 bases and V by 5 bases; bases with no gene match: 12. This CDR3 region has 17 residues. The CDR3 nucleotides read TGTGCCAGCAGTAATTCAAGACTAGCGGGAGACGGGGAGACCCAGTACTTC. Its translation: CASSNSRLAGDGETQYF.

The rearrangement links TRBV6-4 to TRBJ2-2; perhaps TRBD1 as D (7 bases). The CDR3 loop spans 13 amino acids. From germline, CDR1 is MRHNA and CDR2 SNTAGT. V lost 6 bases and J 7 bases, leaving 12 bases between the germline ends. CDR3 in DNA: TGTGCCAGCAGGGCGGGACAGTTCGGGGAGCTGTTTTTT. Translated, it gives CASRAGQFGELFF.

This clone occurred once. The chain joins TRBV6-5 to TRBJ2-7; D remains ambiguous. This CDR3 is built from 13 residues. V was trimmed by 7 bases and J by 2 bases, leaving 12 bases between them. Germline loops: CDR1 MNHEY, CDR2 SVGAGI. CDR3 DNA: TGTGCCAGCAAACCCGACATGACCTACGAGCAGTACTTC. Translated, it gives CASKPDMTYEQYF.

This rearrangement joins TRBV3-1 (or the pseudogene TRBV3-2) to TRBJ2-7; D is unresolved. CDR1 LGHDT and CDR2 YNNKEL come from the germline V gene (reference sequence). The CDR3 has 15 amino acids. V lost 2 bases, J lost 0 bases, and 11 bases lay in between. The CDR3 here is CASSQWSVSSYEQYF. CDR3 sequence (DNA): TGTGCCAGCAGCCAATGGTCGGTGAGCTCCTACGAGCAGTACTTC.

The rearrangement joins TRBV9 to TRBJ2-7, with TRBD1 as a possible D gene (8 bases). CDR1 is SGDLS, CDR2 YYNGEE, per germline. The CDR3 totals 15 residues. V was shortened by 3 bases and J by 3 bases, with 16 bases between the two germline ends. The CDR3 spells CASSATDREGYEQYF. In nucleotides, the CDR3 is TGTGCCAGCAGCGCAACGGACAGGGAGGGCTACGAGCAGTACTTC.

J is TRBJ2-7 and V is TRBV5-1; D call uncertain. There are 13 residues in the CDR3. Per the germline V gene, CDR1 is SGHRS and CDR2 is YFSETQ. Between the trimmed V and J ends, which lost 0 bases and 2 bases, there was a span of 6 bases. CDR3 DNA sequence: TGCGCCAGCAGCTTGGGCAGTACCTACGAGCAGTACTTC. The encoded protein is CASSLGSTYEQYF.

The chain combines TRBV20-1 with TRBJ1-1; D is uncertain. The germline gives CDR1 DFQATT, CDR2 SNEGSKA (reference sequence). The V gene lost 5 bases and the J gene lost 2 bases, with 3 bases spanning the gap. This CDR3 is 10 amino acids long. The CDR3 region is CSASNTEAFF. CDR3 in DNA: TGCAGTGCTTCTAACACTGAAGCTTTCTTT.

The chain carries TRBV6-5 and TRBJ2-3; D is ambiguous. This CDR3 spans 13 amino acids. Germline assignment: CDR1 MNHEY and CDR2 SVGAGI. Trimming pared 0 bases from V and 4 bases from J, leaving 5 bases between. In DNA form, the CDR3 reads TGTGCCAGCAGTTACTCGAGTTCAGATACGCAGTATTTT. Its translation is CASSYSSSDTQYF.

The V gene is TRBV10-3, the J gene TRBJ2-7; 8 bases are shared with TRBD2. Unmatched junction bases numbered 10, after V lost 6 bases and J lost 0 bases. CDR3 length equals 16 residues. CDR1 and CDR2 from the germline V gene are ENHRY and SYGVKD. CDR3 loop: CAIRNLGAGDSYEQYF. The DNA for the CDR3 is TGTGCCATCAGAAACCTCGGAGCGGGAGACTCCTACGAGCAGTACTTC.

The DNA of the CDR3 is TGTGCCAGCAGGAAAGGGGGTGAAGACAACTATGGCTACACCTTC. Translating gives CASRKGGEDNYGYTF. The chain employs TRBV6-6 and TRBJ1-2; tentative D call: TRBD1 (6 bases). This CDR3 contains 15 residues. Germline CDR1 and CDR2: MNHNY and SVGAGI (reference sequence). Trimming shortened V by 6 bases and J by 2 bases, and 16 bases separated the two germline ends.

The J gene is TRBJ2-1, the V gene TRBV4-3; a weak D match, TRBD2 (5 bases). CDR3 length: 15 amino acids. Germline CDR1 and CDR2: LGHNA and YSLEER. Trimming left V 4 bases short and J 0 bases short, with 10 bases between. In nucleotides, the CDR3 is TGCGCCAGCAGCCTTACAGCGGACTCCTACAATGAGCAGTTCTTC. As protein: CASSLTADSYNEQFF.

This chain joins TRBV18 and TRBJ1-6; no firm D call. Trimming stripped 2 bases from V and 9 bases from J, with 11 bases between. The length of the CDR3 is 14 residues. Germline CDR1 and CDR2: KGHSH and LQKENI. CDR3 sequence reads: CASSPSGMGSPLHF. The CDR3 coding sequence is TGTGCCAGCTCACCATCGGGGATGGGTTCACCCCTCCACTTT.

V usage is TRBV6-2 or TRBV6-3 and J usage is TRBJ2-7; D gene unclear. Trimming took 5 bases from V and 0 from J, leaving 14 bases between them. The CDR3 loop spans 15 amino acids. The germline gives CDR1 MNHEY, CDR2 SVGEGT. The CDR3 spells CASSPPRIPSYEQYF. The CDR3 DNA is TGTGCCAGCAGTCCCCCGAGGATCCCCTCCTACGAGCAGTACTTC.

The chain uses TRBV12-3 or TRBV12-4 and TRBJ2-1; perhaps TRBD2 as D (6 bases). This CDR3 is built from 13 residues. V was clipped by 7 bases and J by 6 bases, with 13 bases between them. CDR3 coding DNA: TGTGCCAGCATCTACCCCGGGGGCAATGAGCAGTTCTTC. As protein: CASIYPGGNEQFF.

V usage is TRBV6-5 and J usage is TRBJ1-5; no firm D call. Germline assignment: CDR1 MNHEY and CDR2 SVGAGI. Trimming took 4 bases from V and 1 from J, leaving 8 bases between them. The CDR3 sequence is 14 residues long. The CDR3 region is CASSSVASNQPQHF. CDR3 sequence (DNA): TGTGCCAGCAGTTCGGTAGCCAGCAATCAGCCCCAGCATTTT.

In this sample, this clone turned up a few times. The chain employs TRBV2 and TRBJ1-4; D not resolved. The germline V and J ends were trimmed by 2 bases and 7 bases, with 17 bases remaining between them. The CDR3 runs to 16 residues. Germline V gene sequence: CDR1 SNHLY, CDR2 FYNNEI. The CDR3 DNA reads TGTGCCAGCAGTGAATTGGAGGCCGCGCTCAGTGAAAAACTGTTTTTT. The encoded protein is CASSELEAALSEKLFF.

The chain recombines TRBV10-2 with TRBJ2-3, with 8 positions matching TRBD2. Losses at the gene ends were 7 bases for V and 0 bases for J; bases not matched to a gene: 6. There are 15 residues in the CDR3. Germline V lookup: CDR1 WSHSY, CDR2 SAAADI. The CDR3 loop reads CASTALAASTDTQYF. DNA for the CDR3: TGCGCCAGCACCGCACTAGCGGCAAGCACAGATACGCAGTATTTT.

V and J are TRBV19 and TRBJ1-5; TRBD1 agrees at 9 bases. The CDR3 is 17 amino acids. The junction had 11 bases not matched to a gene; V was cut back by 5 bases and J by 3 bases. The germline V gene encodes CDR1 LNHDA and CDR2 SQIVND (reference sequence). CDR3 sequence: CASSHRTGEVSNQPQHF. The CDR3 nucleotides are TGTGCCAGTAGTCACCGGACAGGGGAGGTATCCAATCAGCCCCAGCATTTT.

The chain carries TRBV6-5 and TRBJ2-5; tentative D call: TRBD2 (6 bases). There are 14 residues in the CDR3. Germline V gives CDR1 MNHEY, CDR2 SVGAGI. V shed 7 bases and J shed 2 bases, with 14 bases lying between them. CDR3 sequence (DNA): TGTGCCAGCACTAAGTGGAGGGAACAAGAGACCCAGTACTTC. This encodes CASTKWREQETQYF.

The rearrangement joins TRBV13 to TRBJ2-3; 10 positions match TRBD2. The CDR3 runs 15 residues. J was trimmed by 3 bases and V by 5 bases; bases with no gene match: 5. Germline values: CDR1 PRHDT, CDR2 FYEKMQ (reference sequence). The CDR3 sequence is CASSARTSGTDTQYF. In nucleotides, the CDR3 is TGTGCCAGCAGCGCCAGGACTAGCGGTACAGATACGCAGTATTTT.

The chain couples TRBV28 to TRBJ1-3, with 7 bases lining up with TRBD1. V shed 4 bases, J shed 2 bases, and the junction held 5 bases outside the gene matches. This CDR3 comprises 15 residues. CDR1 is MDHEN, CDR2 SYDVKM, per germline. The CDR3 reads CASSSTGLTGNTIYF. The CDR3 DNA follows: TGTGCCAGCAGTTCGACAGGGCTCACTGGAAACACCATATATTTT.